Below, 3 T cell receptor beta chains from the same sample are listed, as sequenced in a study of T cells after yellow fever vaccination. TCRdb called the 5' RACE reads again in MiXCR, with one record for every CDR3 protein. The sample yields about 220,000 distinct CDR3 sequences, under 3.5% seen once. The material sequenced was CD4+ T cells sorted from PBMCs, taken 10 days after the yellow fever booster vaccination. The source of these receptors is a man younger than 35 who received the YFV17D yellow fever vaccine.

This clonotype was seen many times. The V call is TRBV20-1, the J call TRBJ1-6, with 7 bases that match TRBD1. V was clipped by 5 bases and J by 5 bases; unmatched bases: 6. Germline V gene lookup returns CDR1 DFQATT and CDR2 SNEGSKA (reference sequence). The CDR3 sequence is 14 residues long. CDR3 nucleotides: TGCAGTGCTCTAAGGGGGACAGATAATTCACCCCTCCACTTT. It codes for CSALRGTDNSPLHF.

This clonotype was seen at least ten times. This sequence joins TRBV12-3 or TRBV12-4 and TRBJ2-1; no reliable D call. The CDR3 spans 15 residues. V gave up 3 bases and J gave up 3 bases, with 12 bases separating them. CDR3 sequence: CASSFGPPNYNEQFF. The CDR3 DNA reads TGTGCCAGCAGTTTCGGGCCTCCGAACTACAATGAGCAGTTCTTC.

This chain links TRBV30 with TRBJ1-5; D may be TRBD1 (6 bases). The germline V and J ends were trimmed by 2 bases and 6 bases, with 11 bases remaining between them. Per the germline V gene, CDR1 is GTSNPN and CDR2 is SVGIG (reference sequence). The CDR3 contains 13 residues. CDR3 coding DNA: TGTGCCTGGAGTAAGGGGGTTCCTCAGCCCCAGCATTTT. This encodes CAWSKGVPQPQHF.